Below, 7 T cell receptor beta chains from the same sample are listed, as sequenced in a study of blood T cells in healthy people across ages (dated by TCRdb to between 2015 and 2016). Library preparation was by 5' RACE. The sequencer was an Illumina HiSeq 2500. A second about 7 to 12 cycle PCR used a sample-barcoded 5' primer and a J-beta primer mix. TCRdb reworked the public reads: Q25 trimming with fastp, MiXCR clone assembly, productive beta chains retained. Rows merge per CDR3 protein into single entries with the most common DNA and genes. Here the sample has about 1.4 million distinct CDR3 sequences; 55% to 75% occur a single time. The ten largest make up over 6.5% of the sample. The sample was blood. These receptors were taken from a young man in good health.

The chain uses TRBV20-1 and TRBJ2-1; 10 bases agree with TRBD1. Germline CDR1 is DFQATT and CDR2 is SNEGSKA (reference sequence). V shed 3 bases, J shed 6 bases, and the junction held 5 bases outside the gene matches. The CDR3 totals 14 residues. This CDR3 is CSASRQGARNEQFF. The CDR3 coding sequence is TGCAGTGCTAGTCGACAGGGGGCCCGCAATGAGCAGTTCTTC.

The CDR3 sequence is CAARDVGAYEQYF. DNA for the CDR3: TGTGCCGCGAGAGACGTCGGCGCGTACGAGCAGTACTTC. This chain uses TRBV15 with TRBJ2-7; D remains ambiguous. The CDR3 is 13 amino acids. From germline, CDR1 is LNHNV and CDR2 YYDKDF (reference sequence). V shed 11 bases and J shed 4 bases, with 18 bases lying between them.

The CDR3 loop is CATQDSYNEQFF. CDR3 DNA sequence: TGTGCCACCCAGGACAGCTACAATGAGCAGTTCTTC. V gene TRBV24-1 combines with J gene TRBJ2-1; D perhaps matches TRBD1 (6 bases). Deletions cut 9 bases from V and 3 bases from J, with 8 bases between. The germline V gene has CDR1 KGHDR and CDR2 SFDVKD. This CDR3 has 12 residues.

This clonotype was detected only a few times. The J gene is TRBJ1-2, the V gene TRBV12-3 or TRBV12-4, with 9 nucleotides matching TRBD1. The CDR3 contains 13 residues. V lost 6 bases and J lost 7; bases outside the gene matches: 6. The DNA for the CDR3 is TGTGCCAGCAGCACAGGGGGCGTGGGTGGCTACACCTTC. Translated, it gives CASSTGGVGGYTF.

The chain combines TRBV15 with TRBJ2-3, with TRBD1 matching 9 bases. The CDR3 runs 15 residues. Germline loops: CDR1 LNHNV, CDR2 YYDKDF (reference sequence). The V segment lost 7 bases and the J segment 0 bases; nucleotides outside the gene matches: 5. CDR3 nucleotides: TGTGCCACCACCACGGACAGGGGAAGCACAGATACGCAGTATTTT. This sequence encodes CATTTDRGSTDTQYF. Full variable domain (outside the CDR3, taken from reference TRBV15 and TRBJ2-3): DAMVIQNPRYQVTQFGKPVTLSCSQTLNHNVMYWYQQKSSQAPKLLFHYYDKDFNNEADTPDNFQSRRPNTSFCFLDIRSPGLGDTAMYLCATTTDRGSTDTQYFGPGTRLTVL.

This clonotype came up once. The rearrangement links TRBV12-3 or TRBV12-4 to TRBJ2-3; no clear D. Trimming left V 0 bases short and J 0 bases short, with 10 bases between. The CDR3 is 16 amino acids. CDR3 sequence reads: CASSLAGALSTDTQYF. The CDR3 DNA reads TGTGCCAGCAGTTTAGCAGGTGCCTTGAGCACAGATACGCAGTATTTT.

The genes are TRBV2 and TRBJ2-7; 13 bases line up with TRBD2. V lost 8 bases to trimming and J lost 6 bases; unmatched junction nucleotides: 7. Per the germline V gene, CDR1 is SNHLY and CDR2 is FYNNEI. The CDR3 runs to 14 residues. CDR3 nucleotide sequence: TGTGCCAGCGAAGGACTAGCGGGAGAAGGCGAGCAGTACTTC. It specifies CASEGLAGEGEQYF.